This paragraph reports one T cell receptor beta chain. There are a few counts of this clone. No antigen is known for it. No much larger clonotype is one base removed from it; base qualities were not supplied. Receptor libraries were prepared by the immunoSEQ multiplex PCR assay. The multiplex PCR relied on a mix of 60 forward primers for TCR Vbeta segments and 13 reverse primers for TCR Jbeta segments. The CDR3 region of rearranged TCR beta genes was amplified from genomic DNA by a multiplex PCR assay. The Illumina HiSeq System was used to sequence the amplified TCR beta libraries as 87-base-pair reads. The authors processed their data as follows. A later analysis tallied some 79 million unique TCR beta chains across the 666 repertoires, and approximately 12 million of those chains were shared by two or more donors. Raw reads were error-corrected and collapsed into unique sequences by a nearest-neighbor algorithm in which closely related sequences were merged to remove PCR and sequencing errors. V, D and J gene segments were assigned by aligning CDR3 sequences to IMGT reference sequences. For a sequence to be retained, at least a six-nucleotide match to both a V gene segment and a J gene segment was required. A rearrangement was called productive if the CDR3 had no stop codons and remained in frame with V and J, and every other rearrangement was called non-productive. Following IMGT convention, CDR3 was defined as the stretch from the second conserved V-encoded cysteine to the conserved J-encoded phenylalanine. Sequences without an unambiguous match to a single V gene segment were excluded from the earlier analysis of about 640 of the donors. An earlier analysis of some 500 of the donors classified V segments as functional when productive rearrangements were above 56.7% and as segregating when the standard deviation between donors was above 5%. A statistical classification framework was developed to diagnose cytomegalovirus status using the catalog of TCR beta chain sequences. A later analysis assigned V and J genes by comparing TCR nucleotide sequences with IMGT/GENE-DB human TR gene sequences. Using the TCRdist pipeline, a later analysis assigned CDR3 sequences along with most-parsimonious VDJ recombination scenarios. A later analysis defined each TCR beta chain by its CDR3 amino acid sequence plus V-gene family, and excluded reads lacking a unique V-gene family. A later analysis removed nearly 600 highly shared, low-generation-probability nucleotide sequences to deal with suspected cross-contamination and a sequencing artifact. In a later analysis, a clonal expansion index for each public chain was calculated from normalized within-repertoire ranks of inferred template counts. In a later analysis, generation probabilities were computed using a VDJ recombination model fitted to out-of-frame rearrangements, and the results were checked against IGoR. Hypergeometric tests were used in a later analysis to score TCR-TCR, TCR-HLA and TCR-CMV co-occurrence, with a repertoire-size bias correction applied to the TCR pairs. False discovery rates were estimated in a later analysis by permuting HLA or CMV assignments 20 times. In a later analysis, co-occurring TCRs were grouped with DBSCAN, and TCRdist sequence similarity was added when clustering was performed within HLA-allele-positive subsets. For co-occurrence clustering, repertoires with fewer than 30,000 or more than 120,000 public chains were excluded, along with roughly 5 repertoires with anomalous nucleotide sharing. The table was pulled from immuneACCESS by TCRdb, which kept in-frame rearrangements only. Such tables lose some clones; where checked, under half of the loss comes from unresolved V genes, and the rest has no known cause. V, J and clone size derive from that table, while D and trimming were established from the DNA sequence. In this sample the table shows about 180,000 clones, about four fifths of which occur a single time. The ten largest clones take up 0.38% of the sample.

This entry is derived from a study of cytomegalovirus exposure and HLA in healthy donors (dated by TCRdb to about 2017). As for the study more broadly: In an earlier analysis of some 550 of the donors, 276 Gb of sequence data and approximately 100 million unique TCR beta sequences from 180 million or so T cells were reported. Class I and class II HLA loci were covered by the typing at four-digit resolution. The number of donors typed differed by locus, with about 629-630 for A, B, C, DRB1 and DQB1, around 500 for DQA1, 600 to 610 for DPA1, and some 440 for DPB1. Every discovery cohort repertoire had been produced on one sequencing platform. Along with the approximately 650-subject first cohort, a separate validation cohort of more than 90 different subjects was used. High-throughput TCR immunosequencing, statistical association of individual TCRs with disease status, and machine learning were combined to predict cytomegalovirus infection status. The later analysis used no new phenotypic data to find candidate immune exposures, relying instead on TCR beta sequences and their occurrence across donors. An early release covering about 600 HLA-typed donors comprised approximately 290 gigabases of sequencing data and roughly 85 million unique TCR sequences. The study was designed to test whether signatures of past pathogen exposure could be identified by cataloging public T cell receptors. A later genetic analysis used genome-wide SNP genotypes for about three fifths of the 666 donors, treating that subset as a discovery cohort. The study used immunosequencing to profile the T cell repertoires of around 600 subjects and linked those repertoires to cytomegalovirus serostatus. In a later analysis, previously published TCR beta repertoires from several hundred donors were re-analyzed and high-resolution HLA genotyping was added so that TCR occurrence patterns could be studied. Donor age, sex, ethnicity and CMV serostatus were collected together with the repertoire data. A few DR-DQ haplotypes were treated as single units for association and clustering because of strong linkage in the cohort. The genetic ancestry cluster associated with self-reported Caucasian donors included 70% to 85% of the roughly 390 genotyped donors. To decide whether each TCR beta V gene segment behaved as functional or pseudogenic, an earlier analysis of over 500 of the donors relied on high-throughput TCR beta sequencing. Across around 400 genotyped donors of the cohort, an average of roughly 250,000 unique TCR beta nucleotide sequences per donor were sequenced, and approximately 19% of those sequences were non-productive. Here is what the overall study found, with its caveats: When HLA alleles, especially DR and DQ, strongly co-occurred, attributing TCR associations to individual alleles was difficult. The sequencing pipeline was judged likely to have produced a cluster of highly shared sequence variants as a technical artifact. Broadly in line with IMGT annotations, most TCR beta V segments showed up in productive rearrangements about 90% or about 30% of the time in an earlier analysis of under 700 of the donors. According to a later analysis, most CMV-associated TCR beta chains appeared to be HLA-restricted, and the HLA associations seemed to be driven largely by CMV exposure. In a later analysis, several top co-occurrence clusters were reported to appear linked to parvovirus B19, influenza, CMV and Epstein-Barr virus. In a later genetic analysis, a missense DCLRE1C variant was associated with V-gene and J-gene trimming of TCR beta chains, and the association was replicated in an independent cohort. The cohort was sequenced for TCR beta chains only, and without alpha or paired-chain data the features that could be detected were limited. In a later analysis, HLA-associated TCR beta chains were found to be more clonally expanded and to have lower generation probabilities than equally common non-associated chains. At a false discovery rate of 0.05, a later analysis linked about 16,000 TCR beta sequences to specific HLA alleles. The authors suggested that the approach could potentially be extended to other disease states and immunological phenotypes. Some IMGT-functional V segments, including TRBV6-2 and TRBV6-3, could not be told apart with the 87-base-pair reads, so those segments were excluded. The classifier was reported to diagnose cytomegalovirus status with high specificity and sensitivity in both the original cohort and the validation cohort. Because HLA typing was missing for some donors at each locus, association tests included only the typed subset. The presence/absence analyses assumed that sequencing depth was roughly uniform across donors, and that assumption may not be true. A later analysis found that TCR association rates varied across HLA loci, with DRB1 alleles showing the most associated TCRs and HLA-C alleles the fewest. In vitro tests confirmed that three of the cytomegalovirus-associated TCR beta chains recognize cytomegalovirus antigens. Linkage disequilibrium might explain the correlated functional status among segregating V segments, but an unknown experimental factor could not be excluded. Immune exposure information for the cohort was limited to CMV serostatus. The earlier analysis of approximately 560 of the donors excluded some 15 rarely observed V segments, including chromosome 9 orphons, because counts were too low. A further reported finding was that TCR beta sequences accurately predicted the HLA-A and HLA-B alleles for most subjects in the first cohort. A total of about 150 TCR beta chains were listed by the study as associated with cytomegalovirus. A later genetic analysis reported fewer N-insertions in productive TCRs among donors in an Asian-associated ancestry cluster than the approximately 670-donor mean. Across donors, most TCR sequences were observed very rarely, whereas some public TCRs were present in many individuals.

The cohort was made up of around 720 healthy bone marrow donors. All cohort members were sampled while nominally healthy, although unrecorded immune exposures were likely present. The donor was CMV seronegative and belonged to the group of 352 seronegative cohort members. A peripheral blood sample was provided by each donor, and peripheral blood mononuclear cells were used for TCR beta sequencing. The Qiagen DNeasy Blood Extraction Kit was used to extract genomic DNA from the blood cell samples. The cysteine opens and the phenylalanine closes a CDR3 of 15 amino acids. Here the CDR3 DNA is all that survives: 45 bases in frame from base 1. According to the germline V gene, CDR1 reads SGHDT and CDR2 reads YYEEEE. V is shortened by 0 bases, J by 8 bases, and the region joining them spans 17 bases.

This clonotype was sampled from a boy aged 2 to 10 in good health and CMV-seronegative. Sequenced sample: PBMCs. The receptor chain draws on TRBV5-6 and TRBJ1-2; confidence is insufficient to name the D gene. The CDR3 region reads CASSLVQRDLWGYTF. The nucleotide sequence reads TGTGCCAGCAGCTTGGTTCAGCGAGACCTTTGGGGCTACACCTTC.